These 15 T cell receptor beta chains came from one sample sequenced in a study of T-cell reconstitution after alpha-beta-depleted transplantation in children. For TCRbeta, the library was prepared with unique molecular identifiers. In TCRdb, the PCR reads were re-called with MiXCR into one record per CDR3 protein. The table records about 480,000 distinct CDR3 sequences, around 13% of them present only once. The input for sequencing was PBMCs from the stem cell graft donor, taken from the stem cell graft. Every receptor here comes from a human donor who donated a stem cell graft to a child with combined immunodeficiency.

The chain has TRBV4-1 and TRBJ2-7; the match to TRBD1 covers 8 bases. V shed 4 bases and J 1 base; nucleotides not matched to a gene: 3. CDR3 size: 14 residues. From germline, CDR1 is MGHRA and CDR2 YSYEKL. The CDR3 DNA is TGCGCCAGCAGCCCGGACAGGGATTCCTACGAGCAGTACTTC. Encoded protein: CASSPDRDSYEQYF.

V usage is TRBV12-3 or TRBV12-4 and J usage is TRBJ2-7; 7 bases fit TRBD1. V lost 6 bases, J lost 0 bases, and 8 bases stayed unmatched. The CDR3 is made up of 15 amino acids. The chain's CDR3 is CASSYRGQSSYEQYF. The CDR3 nucleotides read TGTGCCAGCAGCTACAGGGGCCAGAGCTCCTACGAGCAGTACTTC.

This clonotype has at least ten counts. V and J are TRBV4-3 and TRBJ2-3, with unresolved D. This CDR3 contains 14 residues. Germline values: CDR1 LGHNA, CDR2 YSLEER. Trimming removed 0 bases from V and 0 bases from J, with 4 bases in between. The CDR3, as DNA: TGCGCCAGCAGCCAAGATCCTAGCACAGATACGCAGTATTTT. This codes for CASSQDPSTDTQYF.

V gene TRBV18 combines with J gene TRBJ1-1; D gene ambiguous. Germline V gene data show CDR1 as KGHSH and CDR2 as LQKENI. The CDR3 covers 15 residues. Trimming took 1 base from V and 4 from J, leaving 13 bases between them. CDR3 DNA sequence: TGTGCCAGCTCACCACGTGTAGGGATGGGCACTGAAGCTTTCTTT. Translating gives CASSPRVGMGTEAFF.

The chain has TRBV7-3 and TRBJ2-1; 13 bases are shared with TRBD2. V shed 4 bases and J 12 bases; nucleotides not matched to a gene: 12. Germline CDR1 reads SGHTA; CDR2 reads FQGTGA. This CDR3 contains 16 residues. In DNA, the CDR3 is TGTGCCAGCAGCTCAGAGCCGGGACTAGCGGGAAGAGGGCAGTTCTTC. Its translation is CASSSEPGLAGRGQFF.

This chain joins TRBV11-2 and TRBJ2-5, with TRBD2 as a possible D gene (5 bases). Trimming removed 1 base from V and 5 bases from J, with 11 bases in between. This CDR3 comprises 14 residues. In germline, CDR1 is SGHAT, CDR2 FQNNGV. CDR3 loop: CASSLGGPRETQYF. DNA for the CDR3: TGTGCCAGCAGCTTAGGAGGGCCCCGGGAGACCCAGTACTTC.

The chain has TRBV6-2 or TRBV6-3 and TRBJ1-2; 10 bases agree with TRBD1. After removal of 6 bases from V and 2 bases from J, the junction contained 9 bases not matched to a gene. Germline lookup yields CDR1 MNHEY and CDR2 SVGEGT. CDR3 length: 16 residues. Here the CDR3 DNA reads TGTGCCAGCAGATCGACGCCGGGACAGGGGAACTATGGCTACACCTTC. Translating it yields CASRSTPGQGNYGYTF.

The sample holds a few counts of this clonotype. The V and J genes are TRBV29-1 and TRBJ2-7; D not resolved. Germline loops: CDR1 SQVTM, CDR2 ANQGSEA. This CDR3 has 12 residues. Between the trimmed V and J ends, which lost 4 bases and 2 bases, there was a span of 9 bases. This CDR3 reads CSVADWAYEQYF. DNA for the CDR3: TGCAGCGTTGCAGACTGGGCCTACGAGCAGTACTTC.

This sequence joins TRBV5-1 and TRBJ2-7, with a weak D call TRBD2 (5 bases). Germline V gene sequence: CDR1 SGHRS, CDR2 YFSETQ. The CDR3 is 17 amino acids. The CDR3 protein is CAITPPKLARNAYEQYF. The CDR3 DNA is TGCGCTATCACCCCCCCTAAGTTAGCGAGGAATGCCTACGAGCAGTACTTC.

There are many counts of this clonotype. J is TRBJ2-6 and V is TRBV5-1; D remains ambiguous. The CDR3 sequence is 16 residues long. Germline values: CDR1 SGHRS, CDR2 YFSETQ. Trimming shortened V by 1 base and J by 0 bases, and 8 bases separated the two germline ends. CDR3 bases: TGCGCCAGCAGCTTGCGTAGACCCTCTGGGGCCAACGTCCTGACTTTC. Protein sequence: CASSLRRPSGANVLTF.

The V gene is TRBV18, the J gene TRBJ2-7; the D gene is possibly TRBD2 (6 bases). CDR1 and CDR2 from the germline V gene are KGHSH and LQKENI. The CDR3 covers 14 residues. The ends were cut back, 3 bases at V and 4 bases at J, with 13 bases in the middle. The CDR3 protein is CASSPPGLMYEQYF. The DNA of the CDR3 is TGTGCCAGCTCACCTCCGGGACTCATGTACGAGCAGTACTTC.

There are a few counts of this clonotype. J is TRBJ1-5 and V is TRBV7-3; the D gene is possibly TRBD1 (6 bases). The CDR3 consists of 15 residues. The ends were cut back, 5 bases at V and 4 bases at J, with 15 bases in the middle. The germline gives CDR1 SGHTA, CDR2 FQGTGA. The CDR3 DNA sequence: TGTGCCAGCAGCCCCTTTGCGGGACAAAATCAGCCCCAGCATTTT. Translated, it gives CASSPFAGQNQPQHF.

In this sample, this clonotype turned up a few times. The chain recombines TRBV12-3 or TRBV12-4 with TRBJ2-7; weak D call: TRBD1 (6 bases). The CDR3 runs 13 residues. V was clipped by 5 bases and J by 4 bases, with 12 bases between them. DNA for the CDR3: TGTGCCAGCAGTGAGACACAGGGTTACGAGCAGTACTTC. As protein: CASSETQGYEQYF.

The chain links TRBV2 to TRBJ1-2; tentative D call: TRBD1 (6 bases). With 5 bases removed from V and 4 bases from J, the gap between germline ends came to 17 bases. The CDR3 length is 15 residues. CDR1 SNHLY and CDR2 FYNNEI come from the germline V gene. The CDR3 nucleotides are TGTGCCAGCAGTCGAGAGGGGGGCGGGGGCTATGGCTACACCTTC. Its protein product is CASSREGGGGYGYTF.

The chain combines TRBV4-2 with TRBJ2-5; 8 nucleotides agree with TRBD2. The CDR3 is made up of 17 amino acids. The junction had 11 bases not matched to a gene; V was cut back by 1 base and J by 4 bases. The V gene's germline CDR1 is LGHNA and CDR2 YNFKEQ. The CDR3 coding sequence is TGTGCCAGCAGCCAAGTCGGCCTATCGGGGGGGCGAGAGACCCAGTACTTC. Amino acid sequence: CASSQVGLSGGRETQYF.